A selection of T cell receptor beta chains follows, all from one sample in a study of cytomegalovirus exposure and HLA in healthy donors. The data were produced by immunoSEQ multiplex PCR, yet TCRdb's version contains in-frame clones alone and is incomplete. Of 150,000 to 200,000 clones listed, more than 70% are singletons. The sample taken for sequencing was PBMCs. The receptors originated from a male donor in good health and CMV-seropositive. Each CDR3 is given with its conserved first and last residue. The order of the fields is clone size, V gene, J gene, D gene, CDR3 protein, CDR3 DNA. The D gene is left open where the match is weak. Clone size, where shown, is once, few, many, or a class for clones that have expanded.

>.|TRBV5-1|TRBJ1-1|TRBD1
CASQLQGSGAGTEAFF
TGCGCCAGCCAATTACAGGGGTCAGGAGCGGGCACTGAAGCTTTCTTT
>.|TRBV7-8|TRBJ1-5|.
CASSLVLSPGSDSNQPQHF
TGTGCCAGCAGCTTAGTCCTTTCCCCCGGCAGCGATAGCAATCAGCCCCAGCATTTT
>once|TRBV7-9|TRBJ2-1|TRBD2
CASSLVGGLAWNEQFF
TGTGCCAGCAGCTTAGTAGGGGGACTAGCCTGGAATGAGCAGTTCTTC
>.|TRBV30|TRBJ1-5|.
CAWSRGQSNQPQHF
TGTGCCTGGAGCCGTGGACAAAGCAATCAGCCCCAGCATTTT
>once|TRBV5-1|TRBJ2-3|TRBD1
CASSLEGAADTQYF
TGCGCCAGCAGCTTGGAGGGGGCAGCAGATACGCAGTATTTT
>.|TRBV23-1|TRBJ2-4|TRBD1
CASSQSAGTGGELAKNIQYF
TGCGCCAGCAGTCAATCAGCCGGGACAGGGGGTGAGTTAGCCAAAAACATTCAGTACTTC
>.|TRBV6-5|TRBJ2-7|TRBD2
CASSWTSGRREQYF
TGTGCCAGCAGTTGGACTAGCGGGAGAAGGGAGCAGTACTTC
>.|TRBV9|TRBJ1-4|.
CASSVGAEAPSEKLFF
TGTGCCAGCAGCGTAGGTGCGGAGGCACCCTCCGAAAAACTGTTTTTT
>.|TRBV5-1|TRBJ2-1|TRBD2
CASSSQRAGAYNEQFF
TGCGCCAGCAGCTCCCAGAGGGCGGGGGCCTACAATGAGCAGTTCTTC
>.|TRBV7-9|TRBJ2-7|TRBD1
CASSGGDRVSYEQYF
TGTGCCAGCAGCGGGGGGGACAGGGTTTCCTACGAGCAGTACTTC
>.|TRBV10-3|TRBJ2-1|.
CAIREAGEGANEQFF
TGTGCCATCAGGGAAGCGGGAGAGGGGGCAAATGAGCAGTTCTTC
>.|TRBV19|TRBJ1-1|TRBD1
CASSRQGARTEAFF
TGTGCCAGTAGTAGACAGGGTGCTCGCACTGAAGCTTTCTTT
>.|TRBV7-6|TRBJ2-7|.
CAGSLRGGSVVYEQYF
TGTGCCGGCAGCTTAAGGGGGGGCAGCGTAGTCTACGAGCAGTACTTC
>.|TRBV28|TRBJ1-4|.
CASSWGDATNEKLFF
TGTGCCAGCAGCTGGGGAGATGCAACTAATGAAAAACTGTTTTTT
>.|TRBV2|TRBJ2-7|.
CASSEPLAREQYF
TGTGCCAGCAGTGAACCGTTAGCGCGTGAGCAGTACTTC
>.|TRBV4-1|TRBJ2-5|.
CASSQAASRETQYF
TGCGCCAGCAGCCAAGCCGCCTCCCGGGAGACCCAGTACTTC
>few|TRBV6-5|TRBJ2-5|.
CASSSPPQDQETQYF
TGTGCCAGCAGTTCCCCACCTCAGGACCAAGAGACCCAGTACTTC
>few|TRBV15|TRBJ2-5|TRBD2
CATSRESGMAGGQGRETQYF
TGTGCCACCAGCAGGGAATCTGGGATGGCGGGAGGGCAAGGTAGAGAGACCCAGTACTTC
>.|TRBV7-9|TRBJ1-5|.
CSSSGGVVGNQPQHF
TGTTCCAGCAGCGGGGGGGTTGTGGGCAATCAGCCCCAGCATTTT
>few|TRBV27|TRBJ2-7|.
CASSLSMGGGQTYEQYF
TGTGCCAGCAGTTTATCGATGGGGGGGGGCCAAACCTACGAGCAGTACTTC
>once|TRBV5-1|TRBJ2-7|.
CASSLGGSASYEQYF
TGCGCCAGCAGCTTGGGAGGTAGCGCCTCCTACGAGCAGTACTTC
>.|TRBV4-2|TRBJ2-3|TRBD1
CASSPGQGFDTDTQYF
TGTGCCAGCAGCCCGGGACAGGGGTTTGACACAGATACGCAGTATTTT
>.|TRBV6-1|TRBJ2-7|TRBD1
CASSVGLGQGAYEQYF
TGTGCCAGCAGTGTGGGGCTGGGACAGGGGGCCTACGAGCAGTACTTC
>.|TRBV18|TRBJ2-3|TRBD1
CASSVDRGTDTQYF
TGTGCCAGCTCGGTGGACAGGGGGACAGATACGCAGTATTTT
>.|TRBV5-8|TRBJ2-1|.
CASDRGHEQFF
TGTGCCAGCGACCGCGGCCATGAGCAGTTCTTC
>.|TRBV6-6|TRBJ1-2|.
CASSYTSTRGYTF
TGTGCCAGCAGTTACACCTCGACGAGGGGCTACACCTTC
>.|TRBV11-2|TRBJ2-7|TRBD2
CASSDRAGGYEQYF
TGTGCCAGCAGCGACCGAGCGGGGGGCTACGAGCAGTACTTC